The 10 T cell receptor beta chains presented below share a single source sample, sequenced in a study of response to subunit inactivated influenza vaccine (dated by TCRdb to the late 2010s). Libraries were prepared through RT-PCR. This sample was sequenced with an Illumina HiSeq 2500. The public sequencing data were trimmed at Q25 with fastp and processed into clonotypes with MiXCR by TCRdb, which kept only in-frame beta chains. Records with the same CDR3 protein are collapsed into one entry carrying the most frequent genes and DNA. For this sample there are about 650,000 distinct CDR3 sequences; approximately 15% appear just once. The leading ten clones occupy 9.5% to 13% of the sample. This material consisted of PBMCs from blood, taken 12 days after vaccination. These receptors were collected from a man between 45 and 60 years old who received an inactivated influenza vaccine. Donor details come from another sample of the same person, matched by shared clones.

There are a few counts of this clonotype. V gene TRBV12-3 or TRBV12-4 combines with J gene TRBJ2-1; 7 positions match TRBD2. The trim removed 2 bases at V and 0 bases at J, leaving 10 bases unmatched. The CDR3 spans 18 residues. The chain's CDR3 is CASSLIGVRGGSYNEQFF. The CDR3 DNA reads TGTGCCAGCAGTTTAATCGGTGTTCGCGGGGGCTCCTACAATGAGCAGTTCTTC.

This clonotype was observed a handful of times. CDR3 sequence (DNA): TGTGCCAGCAGCCAAACAAAAGGTGGGGATGGTGCAGATACGCAGTATTTT. It is translated as CASSQTKGGDGADTQYF. The V call is TRBV3-1, the J call TRBJ2-3; the D is unclear. CDR3 length: 17 amino acids. V lost 2 bases and J lost 4, with 19 bases in between. Germline V gene data show CDR1 as LGHDT and CDR2 as YNNKEL (reference sequence).

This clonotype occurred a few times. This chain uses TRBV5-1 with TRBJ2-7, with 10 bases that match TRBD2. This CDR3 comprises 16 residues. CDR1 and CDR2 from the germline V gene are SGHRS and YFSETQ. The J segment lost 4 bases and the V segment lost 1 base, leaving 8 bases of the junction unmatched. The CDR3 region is CASSLMASGSGYEQYF. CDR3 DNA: TGCGCCAGCAGCTTGATGGCTAGCGGGAGTGGGTACGAGCAGTACTTC.

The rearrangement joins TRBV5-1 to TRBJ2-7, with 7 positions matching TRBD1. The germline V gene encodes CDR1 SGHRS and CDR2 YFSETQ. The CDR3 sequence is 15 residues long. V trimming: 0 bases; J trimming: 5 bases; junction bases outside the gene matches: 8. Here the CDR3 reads CASSLERGPGHEQYF. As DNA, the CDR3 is TGCGCCAGCAGCTTGGAGAGGGGGCCGGGCCACGAGCAGTACTTC.

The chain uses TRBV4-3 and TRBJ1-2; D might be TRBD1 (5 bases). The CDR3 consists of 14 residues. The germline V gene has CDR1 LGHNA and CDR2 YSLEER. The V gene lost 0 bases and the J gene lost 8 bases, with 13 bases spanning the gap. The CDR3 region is CASSQDLGESGYTF. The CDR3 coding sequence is TGCGCCAGCAGCCAAGATCTGGGGGAAAGCGGCTACACCTTC.

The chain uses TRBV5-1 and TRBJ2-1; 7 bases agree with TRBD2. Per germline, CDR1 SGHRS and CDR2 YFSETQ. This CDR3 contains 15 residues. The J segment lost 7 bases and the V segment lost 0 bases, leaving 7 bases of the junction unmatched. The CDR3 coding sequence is TGCGCCAGCAGCTTGGGGCTAGCGGAGATTAATGAGCAGTTCTTC. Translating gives CASSLGLAEINEQFF.

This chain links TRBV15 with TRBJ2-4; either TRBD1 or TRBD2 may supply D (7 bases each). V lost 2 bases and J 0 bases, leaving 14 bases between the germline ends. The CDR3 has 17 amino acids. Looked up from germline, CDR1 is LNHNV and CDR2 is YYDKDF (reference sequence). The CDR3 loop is CATSRTDREGAKNIQYF. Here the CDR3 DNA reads TGTGCCACCAGCAGAACCGACAGGGAGGGAGCCAAAAACATTCAGTACTTC.

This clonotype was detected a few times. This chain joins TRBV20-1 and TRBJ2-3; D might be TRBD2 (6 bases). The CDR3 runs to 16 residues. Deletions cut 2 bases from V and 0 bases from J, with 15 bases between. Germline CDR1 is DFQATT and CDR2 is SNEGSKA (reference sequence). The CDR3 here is CSARTTSQASTDTQYF. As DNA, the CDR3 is TGCAGTGCTAGAACGACTAGTCAGGCCAGCACAGATACGCAGTATTTT.

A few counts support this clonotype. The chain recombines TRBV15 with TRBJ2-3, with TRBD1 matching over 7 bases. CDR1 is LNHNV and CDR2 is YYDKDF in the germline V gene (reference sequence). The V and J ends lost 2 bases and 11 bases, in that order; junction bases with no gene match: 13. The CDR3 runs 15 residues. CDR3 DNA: TGTGCCACCAGCAGACGAGGGGGCCCCGGGATAGTGCAGTATTTT. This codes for CATSRRGGPGIVQYF.

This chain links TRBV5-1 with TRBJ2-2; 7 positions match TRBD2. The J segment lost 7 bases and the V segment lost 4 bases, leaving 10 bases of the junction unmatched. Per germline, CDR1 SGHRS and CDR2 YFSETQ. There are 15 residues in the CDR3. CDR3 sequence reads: CASSTGTNSVGELFF. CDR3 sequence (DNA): TGCGCCAGCAGCACCGGGACTAACAGTGTCGGGGAGCTGTTTTTT.